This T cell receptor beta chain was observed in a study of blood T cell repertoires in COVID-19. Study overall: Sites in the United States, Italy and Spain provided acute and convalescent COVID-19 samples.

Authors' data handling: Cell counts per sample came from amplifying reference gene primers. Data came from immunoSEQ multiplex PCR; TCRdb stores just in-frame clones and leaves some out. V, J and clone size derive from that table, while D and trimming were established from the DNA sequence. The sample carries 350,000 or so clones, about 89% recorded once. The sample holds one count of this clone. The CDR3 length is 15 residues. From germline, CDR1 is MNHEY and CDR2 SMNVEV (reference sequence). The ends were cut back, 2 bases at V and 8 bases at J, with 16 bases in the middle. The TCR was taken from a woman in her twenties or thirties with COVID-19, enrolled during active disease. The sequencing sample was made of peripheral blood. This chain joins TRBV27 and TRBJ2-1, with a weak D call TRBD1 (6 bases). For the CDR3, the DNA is TGTGCCAGCAGTTTAACAGGGCCCCCGGACGATGAGCAGTTCTTC. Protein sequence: CASSLTGPPDDEQFF.